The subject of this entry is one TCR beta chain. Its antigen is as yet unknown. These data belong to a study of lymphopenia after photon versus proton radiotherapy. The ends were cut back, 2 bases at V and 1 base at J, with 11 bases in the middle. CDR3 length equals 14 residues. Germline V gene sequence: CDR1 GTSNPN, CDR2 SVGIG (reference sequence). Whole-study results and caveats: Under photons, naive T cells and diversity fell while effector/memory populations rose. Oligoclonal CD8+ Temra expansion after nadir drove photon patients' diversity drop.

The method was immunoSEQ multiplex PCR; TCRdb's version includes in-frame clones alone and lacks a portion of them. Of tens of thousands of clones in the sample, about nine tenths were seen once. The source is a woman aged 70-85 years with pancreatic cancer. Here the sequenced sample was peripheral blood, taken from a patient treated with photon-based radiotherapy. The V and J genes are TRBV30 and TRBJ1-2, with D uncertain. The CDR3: CAWSKQRINYGYTF. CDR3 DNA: TGTGCCTGGAGTAAACAGCGAATTAACTATGGCTACACCTTC.